A selection of T cell receptor beta chains follows, all from one sample in a study of T-cell reconstitution after alpha-beta-depleted transplantation in children. TCRdb re-derived calls from the PCR reads in MiXCR, one entry per CDR3 protein. The repertoire holds some 200,000 distinct CDR3 sequences, approximately 8% seen once, with under 40% in the top ten. Source: PBMCs, mostly from graft donor cells, taken 360 days after TCRalphabeta/CD19-depleted stem cell transplant. These receptors all stem from a male patient aged 2 to 10 who had a stem cell transplant for acute myeloid leukemia, so the T cells may come from the graft donor. The CDR3 runs from the conserved cysteine through the conserved F or W. A D gene is named only where the DNA matches it firmly. Some rows mark clone size as missing; the rest say once, few, many or name a class of expanded clone.

j_gene	abundance	v_gene	d_gene	CDR3aa	CDR3nt
TRBJ1-2	-	TRBV28	TRBD1	CASSLPGTVDYGYTF	TGTGCCAGCAGTTTACCCGGGACAGTTGACTATGGCTACACCTTC
TRBJ2-1	many	TRBV20-1	-	CSARTPEAVSYNEQFF	TGCAGTGCTAGGACCCCCGAGGCCGTCTCCTACAATGAGCAGTTCTTC
TRBJ1-5	many	TRBV5-1	-	CASSLRSNQPQHF	TGCGCCAGCAGCTTGCGGAGCAATCAGCCCCAGCATTTT
TRBJ1-2	many	TRBV5-1	-	CASSHDANYGYTF	TGCGCCAGCAGCCACGACGCTAACTATGGCTACACCTTC
TRBJ2-3	-	TRBV4-1	-	CASSQDRGLTDTQYF	TGCGCCAGCAGCCAAGACCGCGGACTCACAGATACGCAGTATTTT
TRBJ1-3	-	TRBV7-9	-	CASSPQTGASGNTIYF	TGTGCCAGCAGCCCCCAGACAGGAGCCTCTGGAAACACCATATATTTT
TRBJ1-1	few	TRBV12-3/TRBV12-4	-	CASSLVLPDEAFF	TGTGCCAGCAGTTTAGTTCTACCGGACGAAGCTTTCTTT
TRBJ2-5	-	TRBV9	TRBD1	CASSVAYGQGTFQETQYF	TGTGCCAGCAGCGTAGCATACGGACAGGGCACGTTTCAAGAGACCCAGTACTTC
TRBJ2-1	many	TRBV5-1	TRBD2	CASSLESSGSRNEQFF	TGCGCCAGCAGCTTGGAGTCTAGCGGGAGTAGGAATGAGCAGTTCTTC
TRBJ2-3	-	TRBV7-2	TRBD2	CASSGRLAGGTDTQYF	TGTGCCAGCAGCGGGAGACTAGCGGGCGGCACAGATACGCAGTATTTT
TRBJ2-7	-	TRBV5-1	-	CASSLWSGYEQYF	TGCGCCAGCAGCTTGTGGTCAGGGTACGAGCAGTACTTC
TRBJ2-7	-	TRBV6-2/TRBV6-3	TRBD2	CASTTPGRGYEQYF	TGTGCCAGCACCACGCCCGGGAGGGGGTACGAGCAGTACTTC
TRBJ2-1	few	TRBV16	-	CASSQNRDGEQFF	TGTGCCAGCAGCCAGAACAGGGATGGTGAGCAGTTCTTC
TRBJ2-3	many	TRBV20-1	-	CSARDSITDTQYF	TGCAGTGCTCGGGACTCTATCACAGATACGCAGTATTTT
TRBJ1-5	-	TRBV6-1	-	CASSAQGYSNQPQHF	TGTGCCAGCAGTGCCCAGGGATATAGCAATCAGCCCCAGCATTTT
TRBJ1-4	many	TRBV7-9	-	CASSLMGAWEKLFF	TGTGCCAGCAGCCTCATGGGGGCCTGGGAAAAACTGTTTTTT
TRBJ1-1	few	TRBV5-1	TRBD1	CASSTAGTGGTEAFF	TGCGCCAGCAGCACGGCGGGGACAGGGGGTACTGAAGCTTTCTTT
TRBJ1-2	few	TRBV25-1	-	CASRGTGYGYTF	TGTGCCAGCAGGGGGACCGGCTATGGCTACACCTTC
TRBJ2-4	-	TRBV12-3/TRBV12-4	TRBD2	CASSLGSGLAKNIQYF	TGTGCCAGCAGTTTGGGTAGCGGGCTAGCCAAAAACATTCAGTACTTC
TRBJ2-7	few	TRBV28	TRBD2	CASSGLAGVYEQYF	TGTGCCAGCAGTGGACTAGCGGGAGTCTACGAGCAGTACTTC
TRBJ2-1	few	TRBV21-1	-	CASSKGKVNGSWRQFF	TGTGCCAGCAGCAAAGGGAAGGTAAACGGCTCATGGAGGCAGTTCTTC
TRBJ2-5	many	TRBV29-1	-	CSASGAQETQYF	TGCAGCGCTTCAGGGGCCCAAGAGACCCAGTACTTC
TRBJ2-5	many	TRBV10-3	-	CAIRQDQETQYF	TGTGCCATCAGACAGGACCAAGAGACCCAGTACTTC
TRBJ2-3	few	TRBV5-6	-	CASSQERADTQYF	TGTGCCAGCAGCCAGGAACGGGCAGATACGCAGTATTTT
TRBJ1-5	-	TRBV11-1	-	CASSLVRETGHQPQHF	TGTGCCAGCAGCTTAGTCAGGGAGACAGGACATCAGCCCCAGCATTTT
TRBJ1-5	-	TRBV20-1	-	CSAQWASNQPQHF	TGCAGTGCTCAGTGGGCTAGCAATCAGCCCCAGCATTTT
TRBJ1-1	many	TRBV20-1	-	CSARRGMNTEAFF	TGCAGTGCTAGGAGGGGTATGAACACTGAAGCTTTCTTT
TRBJ1-2	-	TRBV15	TRBD1	CATSREKGADYGYTF	TGTGCCACCAGCAGAGAGAAGGGGGCGGACTATGGCTACACCTTC
TRBJ2-5	-	TRBV2	TRBD2	CAIQAGGFRETQYF	TGTGCCATACAGGCGGGAGGGTTCAGGGAGACCCAGTACTTC
TRBJ1-5	many	TRBV20-1	-	CSAVTTGTINQPQHF	TGCAGTGCTGTAACTACCGGGACCATTAATCAGCCCCAGCATTTT
TRBJ2-2	many	TRBV12-3/TRBV12-4	-	CASSFVAGNTGELFF	TGTGCCAGCAGTTTCGTAGCAGGGAACACCGGGGAGCTGTTTTTT
TRBJ2-7	-	TRBV20-1	TRBD1	CSARDDRAPYEQYF	TGCAGTGCTAGAGACGACAGGGCCCCCTACGAGCAGTACTTC
TRBJ1-1	few	TRBV20-1	TRBD1	CSARDLTGWEGNTEAFF	TGCAGTGCTAGAGATCTGACAGGGTGGGAAGGGAACACTGAAGCTTTCTTT
TRBJ2-1	many	TRBV20-1	TRBD2	CSAPRTRGNEQFF	TGCAGTGCTCCCCGGACTAGAGGAAATGAGCAGTTCTTC
TRBJ2-1	-	TRBV7-2	-	CASSLSGSIKEQFF	TGTGCCAGCAGCTTATCGGGTAGCATTAAGGAGCAGTTCTTC
TRBJ2-3	many	TRBV7-2	-	CASSFTGDTQYF	TGTGCCAGCAGCTTTACAGGGGATACGCAGTATTTT
TRBJ2-1	many	TRBV29-1	TRBD2	CSARTSGDSEQFF	TGCAGCGCTCGGACTAGCGGGGACTCTGAGCAGTTCTTC
TRBJ1-6	many	TRBV12-3/TRBV12-4	-	CASSSDTPYNSPLHF	TGTGCCAGCAGTTCGGACACTCCCTATAATTCACCCCTCCACTTT
TRBJ2-1	-	TRBV12-3/TRBV12-4	TRBD2	CASSRLAGVSYNEQFF	TGTGCCAGCAGCCGACTAGCGGGAGTCTCCTACAATGAGCAGTTCTTC
TRBJ1-2	many	TRBV12-3/TRBV12-4	-	CASSFAGGDRGYTF	TGTGCCAGCAGTTTTGCGGGGGGGGATCGTGGCTACACCTTC
TRBJ2-7	-	TRBV7-2	TRBD1	CASSPGQGSIEQYF	TGTGCCAGCAGCCCGGGACAGGGCTCTATCGAGCAGTACTTC
TRBJ2-7	many	TRBV5-1	-	CASSRDNSYEQYF	TGCGCCAGCAGCCGGGACAATTCCTACGAGCAGTACTTC
TRBJ2-5	few	TRBV20-1	-	CSADRSGETQYF	TGCAGTGCTGACAGGTCGGGGGAGACCCAGTACTTC
TRBJ2-1	few	TRBV15	-	CATSRDMRAYNEQFF	TGTGCCACCAGCAGAGATATGAGGGCCTACAATGAGCAGTTCTTC
TRBJ2-1	many	TRBV12-3/TRBV12-4	-	CASSLVLADEQFF	TGTGCCAGCAGTTTAGTCCTAGCCGATGAGCAGTTCTTC
TRBJ2-5	-	TRBV2	-	CASSQTRLETQYF	TGTGCCAGCAGTCAGACTAGGTTGGAGACCCAGTACTTC
TRBJ2-2	few	TRBV3-1	-	CASQNVAGTGELFF	TGTGCCAGCCAGAACGTAGCCGGCACCGGGGAGCTGTTTTTT